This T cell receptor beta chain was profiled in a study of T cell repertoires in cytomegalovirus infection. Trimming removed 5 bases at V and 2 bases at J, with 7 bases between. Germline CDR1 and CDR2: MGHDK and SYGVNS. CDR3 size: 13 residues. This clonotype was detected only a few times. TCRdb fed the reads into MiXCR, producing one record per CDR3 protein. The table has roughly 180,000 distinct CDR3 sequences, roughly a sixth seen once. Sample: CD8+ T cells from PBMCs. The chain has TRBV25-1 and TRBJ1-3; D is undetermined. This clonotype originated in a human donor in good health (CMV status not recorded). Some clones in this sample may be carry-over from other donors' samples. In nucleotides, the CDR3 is TGTGCCAGCAGTTGGAGTACTGGAAACACCATATATTTT. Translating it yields CASSWSTGNTIYF.